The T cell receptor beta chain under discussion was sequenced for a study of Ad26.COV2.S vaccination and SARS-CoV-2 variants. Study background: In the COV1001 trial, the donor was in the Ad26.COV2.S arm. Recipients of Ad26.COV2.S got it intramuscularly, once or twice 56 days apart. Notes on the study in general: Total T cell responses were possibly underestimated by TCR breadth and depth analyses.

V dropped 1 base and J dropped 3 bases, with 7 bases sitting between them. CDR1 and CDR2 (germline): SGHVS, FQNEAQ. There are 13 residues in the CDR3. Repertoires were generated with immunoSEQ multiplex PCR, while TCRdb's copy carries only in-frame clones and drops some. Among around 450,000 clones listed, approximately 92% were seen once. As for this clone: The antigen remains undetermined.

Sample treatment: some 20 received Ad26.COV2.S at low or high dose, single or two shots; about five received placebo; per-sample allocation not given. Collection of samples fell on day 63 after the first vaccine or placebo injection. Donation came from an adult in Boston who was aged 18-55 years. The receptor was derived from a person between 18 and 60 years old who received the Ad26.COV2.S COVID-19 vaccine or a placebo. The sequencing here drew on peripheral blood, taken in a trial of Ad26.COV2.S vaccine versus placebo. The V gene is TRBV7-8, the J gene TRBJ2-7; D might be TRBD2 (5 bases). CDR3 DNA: TGTGCCAGCAGCTTAGGGGAGCTCTACGAGCAGTACTTC. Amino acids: CASSLGELYEQYF.